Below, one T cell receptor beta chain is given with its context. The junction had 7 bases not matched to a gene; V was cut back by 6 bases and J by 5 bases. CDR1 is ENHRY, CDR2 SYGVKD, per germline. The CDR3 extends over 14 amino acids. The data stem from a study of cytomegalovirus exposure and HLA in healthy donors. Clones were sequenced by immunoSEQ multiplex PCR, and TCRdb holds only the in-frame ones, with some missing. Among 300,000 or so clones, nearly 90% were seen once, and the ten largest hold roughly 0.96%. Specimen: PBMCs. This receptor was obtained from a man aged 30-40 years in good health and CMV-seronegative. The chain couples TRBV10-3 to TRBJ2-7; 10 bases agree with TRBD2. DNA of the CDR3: TGTGCCATCAGCGCTAGCGGGGGAATAGACGAGCAGTACTTC. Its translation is CAISASGGIDEQYF.